The 5 T cell receptor beta chains listed next were all sequenced from one sample in a study of T cells in tuberculosis. TCRdb keeps only in-frame clones here, not all; method: immunoSEQ multiplex PCR. Counted here are fewer than 11,000 clones, roughly 94% occurring once; the ten biggest clones make up under 15%. Sequencing was carried out using PBMCs. These receptor sequences come from an adult with tuberculosis.

CDR3 protein: CASSLSGGTQETQYF. The CDR3 DNA follows: TGCGCCAGCAGCTTGTCAGGGGGGACCCAAGAGACCCAGTACTTC. This chain joins TRBV5-1 and TRBJ2-5, with D perhaps TRBD1 (7 bases). CDR3 length: 15 residues. Trimming pared 1 base from V and 1 base from J, leaving 11 bases between. The germline gives CDR1 SGHRS, CDR2 YFSETQ.

V gene TRBV30 combines with J gene TRBJ2-3, with D unresolved. Germline lookup yields CDR1 GTSNPN and CDR2 SVGIG (reference sequence). This CDR3 contains 13 residues. Trimming took off 0 bases at V and 9 bases at J, with 13 bases between the two ends. CDR3 amino acids: CAWSVEVARTQYF. Here the CDR3 DNA reads TGTGCCTGGAGTGTTGAAGTAGCAAGAACGCAGTATTTT.

The V gene is TRBV7-6, the J gene TRBJ1-6; possibly TRBD1 for D (6 bases). CDR1 and CDR2 (germline): SGHVS, FNYEAQ. The ends were cut back, 0 bases at V and 4 bases at J, with 13 bases in the middle. The CDR3 has 17 amino acids. CDR3 nucleotides: TGTGCCAGCAGCTTAGCGCCCCCGGGACAATATAATTCACCCCTCCACTTT. Protein: CASSLAPPGQYNSPLHF.

This rearrangement joins TRBV7-2 to TRBJ1-2; possibly TRBD1 for D (5 bases). Between the trimmed V and J ends, which lost 4 bases and 8 bases, there was a span of 17 bases. CDR3 length: 14 residues. From germline, CDR1 is SGHTA and CDR2 FQGNSA. The CDR3 region is CASSSPVGQEGYTF. The CDR3 nucleotides read TGTGCCAGCAGCTCCCCGGTGGGGCAGGAAGGCTACACCTTC. The full variable domain, its missing parts supplied by reference TRBV7-2 and TRBJ1-2, is GAGVSQSPSNKVTEKGKDVELRCDPISGHTALYWYRQSLGQGLEFLIYFQGNSAPDKSGLPSDRFSAERTGGSVSTLTIQRTQQEDSAVYLCASSSPVGQEGYTFGSGTRLTVV.

The J gene is TRBJ1-2, the V gene TRBV5-1; maybe TRBD1 (6 bases). CDR3 length: 13 residues. Trimming took off 1 base at V and 6 bases at J, with 10 bases between the two ends. Germline loops: CDR1 SGHRS, CDR2 YFSETQ. CDR3 protein: CASSLRGNNGYTF. The CDR3 DNA reads as TGCGCCAGCAGCTTGAGGGGGAACAATGGCTACACCTTC.